The T cell receptor beta chain under discussion was sequenced for a study of vaccination and CD4 T cells after COVID-19. Study as a whole: Four females and six males made up the convalescents, two of whom were Hispanic. Control cultures were supplied with a CEFX pool, an HIV-1 Nef pool, or no peptide at all.

An Oncomine TCR Beta short-read assay was used to sequence the DNA from cultured CD4+ T cells. In TCRdb, the PCR reads were re-called with MiXCR into one record per CDR3 protein. The profile shows 7,500 to 8,500 distinct CDR3 sequences, around 61% of them singletons. The treatment denotes: approximately 10-day PBMC culture with coronavirus spike peptide pools or control peptides (ViraFEST assay). Antigen-specific T cell expansion with peptide pools preceded TCR sequencing in the ViraFEST approach. Worth noting for this clonotype: As yet, its antigen is unknown.

The CDR3 sequence is 15 residues long. Germline V gene lookup returns CDR1 LNHNV and CDR2 YYDKDF (reference sequence). The V gene lost 6 bases and the J gene lost 0 bases, with 9 bases spanning the gap. The chain joins TRBV15 to TRBJ1-6, with D unresolved. The sample consisted of CD4+ T cells from blood, cultured in vitro. This clonotype originated in a human donor who had recovered from COVID-19. The CDR3 region is CATSIQSSYNSPLHF. The CDR3, as DNA: TGTGCCACCAGTATTCAGAGCTCCTATAATTCACCCCTCCACTTT.